A single TCR beta chain is shown here with its context. The same CDR3 arises from other DNA sequences in this sample as well. The data derive from a study of blood T cell repertoires in COVID-19. As for the study in general: The United States, Italy and Spain provided the acute and convalescent COVID-19 samples.

The CDR3 length is 17 residues. From germline, CDR1 is SGHTA and CDR2 FQGNSA. V was pared by 1 base and J by 2 bases, with 15 bases between. In the source study's methods: Estimation of nucleated cell counts was performed using reference gene primer amplification. Libraries were prepared by immunoSEQ multiplex PCR; TCRdb keeps only in-frame clonotypes and omits some of them. D and trimming were read from the DNA, whereas the V and J calls and clone size are those reported in that table. The data contain approximately 150,000 clones, roughly 89% of them singletons. The chain recombines TRBV7-2 with TRBJ1-5; no clear D. This sequence originates from a human donor in a cohort sampled during active COVID-19. Sequencing input: peripheral blood. CDR3 in amino acids: CASSLDLAAGGNQPQHF. CDR3 nucleotides: TGTGCCAGCAGCTTAGACTTGGCCGCGGGCGGCAATCAGCCCCAGCATTTT.